Shown below are 25 T cell receptor beta chains from a single sample sequenced in a study of T-cell memory formation after mild COVID-19 (TCRdb year 2021). The library relied on 5' RACE. Sequenced using an Illumina NovaSeq 6000. The public reads were run again by TCRdb, first through fastp at Q25 and then through MiXCR, and only productive beta chains were kept. Merged by CDR3 protein, the rows form single entries marked with the most common genes and DNA. The table for this sample lists approximately 250,000 distinct CDR3 sequences; 15% to 20% of them were counted only once. The top ten clones comprise 20% to 25% of the sample. Sequenced material: PBMCs or a T cell subset sorted from them (not recorded which). These receptors were collected from a man in his late teens or twenties who had mild COVID-19 (a few samples of this study predate the infection). The sample titles of this study are shuffled in the database, so cell type and time point are left out; the donor was told from shared clones.

The chain carries TRBV5-5 and TRBJ2-7; D may be TRBD2 (6 bases). Germline loops: CDR1 SGHKS, CDR2 YYEKEE (reference sequence). The CDR3 totals 13 residues. Trimming stripped 4 bases from V and 3 bases from J, with 11 bases between. The CDR3 DNA is TGTGCCAGCAGCGGGAGGCCCCACTACGAGCAGTACGTC. This gives the protein CASSGRPHYEQYV.

The chain uses TRBV4-1 and TRBJ2-1, with D possibly matching TRBD2 (6 bases). V was pared by 8 bases and J by 6 bases, with 23 bases between. The CDR3 has 16 amino acids. Germline CDR1 MGHRA, CDR2 YSYEKL. CDR3 in DNA: TGCGCCAGCTCTCCCAGGTTCCGGGGGAACTCCAATGAGCAGTTCTTC. Protein product: CASSPRFRGNSNEQFF.

In this sample, this clonotype turned up a few times. J is TRBJ1-5 and V is TRBV24-1; D not resolved. V was shortened by 3 bases and J by 7 bases, with 9 bases between the two germline ends. This CDR3 has 13 residues. CDR1 and CDR2 from the germline V gene are KGHDR and SFDVKD. The DNA for the CDR3 is TGTGCCACCAGTGATCAACTGGGACAGCCCCAGCATTTT. It translates to CATSDQLGQPQHF.

This rearrangement joins TRBV6-2 or TRBV6-3 to TRBJ2-1; 7 nucleotides match TRBD1. V lost 9 bases to trimming and J lost 8 bases; unmatched junction nucleotides: 13. The CDR3 runs 14 residues. From germline, CDR1 is MNHEY and CDR2 SVGEGT. The CDR3 DNA is TGTGCCAGTGAAACTTTACAGGGGATTGATGAGCAGTTCTTC. As protein: CASETLQGIDEQFF.

This clonotype came up a few times. The chain uses TRBV4-1 and TRBJ2-3, with D possibly being TRBD2 (6 bases). In germline, CDR1 is MGHRA, CDR2 YSYEKL. The CDR3 length is 12 residues. Trimming removed 8 bases at V and 5 bases at J, with 11 bases between. The CDR3 nucleotides read TGCGCCAGCCGCGGGACGCAAGATACGCAGTATTTT. It is translated as CASRGTQDTQYF.

This clonotype occurred a few times. The CDR3 DNA follows: TGTGCCAGCCAACAGACCGGGGGGGAATACAATGAGCAGTTCTTC. Protein: CASQQTGGEYNEQFF. V gene TRBV7-6 combines with J gene TRBJ2-1, with 8 bases identical to TRBD2. J gave up 4 bases and V 8 bases, and 10 bases lay outside the gene matches. The V gene's germline CDR1 is SGHVS and CDR2 FNYEAQ. The CDR3 contains 15 residues.

This clonotype was detected a few times. J is TRBJ2-7 and V is TRBV7-2; 11 nucleotides line up with TRBD2. With 5 bases clipped from V and 3 bases from J, the junction kept 6 bases outside the gene matches. The germline V gene has CDR1 SGHTA and CDR2 FQGNSA. The CDR3 consists of 15 residues. The CDR3 is CASSPTSGAYYEQYF. CDR3 nucleotides: TGTGCCAGCAGCCCGACTAGCGGGGCTTACTACGAGCAGTACTTC.

This chain joins TRBV19 and TRBJ2-1, with unresolved D. Germline CDR1 and CDR2: LNHDA and SQIVND (reference sequence). The ends were cut back, 0 bases at V and 7 bases at J, with 13 bases in the middle. This CDR3 region has 15 residues. The CDR3 coding sequence is TGTGCCAGTAGTATAGATGTCCACTTTAGGAATGAGCAGTTCTTC. It yields the protein CASSIDVHFRNEQFF. Looking up the rest from reference TRBV19 and TRBJ2-1 gives the full variable domain: DGGITQSPKYLFRKEGQNVTLSCEQNLNHDAMYWYRQDPGQGLRLIYYSQIVNDFQKGDIAEGYSVSREKKESFPLTVTSAQKNPTAFYLCASSIDVHFRNEQFFGPGTRLTVL.

This clonotype was seen at least ten times. The J gene is TRBJ1-6, the V gene TRBV28; no firm D call. Germline CDR1 is MDHEN and CDR2 is SYDVKM. Trimming cost V 2 bases and J 8 bases, with 7 bases left between them. The CDR3 has 13 amino acids. The CDR3 region is CASSLTRHSPLHF. The CDR3 nucleotides read TGTGCCAGCAGTTTAACCAGGCATTCACCCCTCCACTTT.

This clonotype was counted a few times. This rearrangement joins TRBV12-3 or TRBV12-4 to TRBJ1-1, with 9 bases identical to TRBD1. The CDR3 is 15 residues long. V trimming: 5 bases; J trimming: 3 bases; junction bases outside the gene matches: 7. CDR3 coding DNA: TGTGCCAGCAGTCCAAGGACAGGGGAGGACACTGAAGCTTTCTTT. It translates to CASSPRTGEDTEAFF.

This clonotype was seen more than once but under ten times. The chain has TRBV9 and TRBJ2-1; D might be TRBD2 (6 bases). The V end was cut by 0 bases, the J end by 7 bases, with 11 bases between. CDR1 and CDR2 from the germline V gene are SGDLS and YYNGEE. This CDR3 is 14 amino acids long. CDR3 sequence reads: CASSVGYGGNEQFF. The CDR3 bases are TGTGCCAGCAGCGTAGGGTACGGAGGGAATGAGCAGTTCTTC.

The V gene is TRBV5-1, the J gene TRBJ1-6; D is uncertain. CDR1 SGHRS and CDR2 YFSETQ come from the germline V gene. The CDR3 totals 14 residues. Trimming cost V 0 bases and J 9 bases, with 10 bases left between them. Here the CDR3 DNA reads TGCGCCAGCAGCTTGGAGGGTAAAGGTTCACCCCTCCACTTT. Translated, it gives CASSLEGKGSPLHF.

The chain combines TRBV12-3 or TRBV12-4 with TRBJ1-2, with 9 bases matching TRBD1. V gave up 6 bases and J gave up 6 bases; unmatched junction bases: 11. The CDR3 runs 15 residues. CDR3 sequence: CASRPGGTGFDGYTF. CDR3 in DNA: TGTGCCAGCAGACCCGGGGGGACAGGGTTCGATGGCTACACCTTC.

The count of this clonotype is one. One end of the junction varies from germline; a read error may be responsible. The rearrangement links TRBV7-9 to TRBJ2-1; possibly TRBD1 or TRBD2 for D (5 bases each). This CDR3 has 17 residues. The germline CDR1 and CDR2 sequences are SEHNR and FQNEAQ (reference sequence). The CDR3 reads CASSLDWGRVSSNEQFF. For the CDR3, the DNA is TGTGCCAGCAGCTTAGATTGGGGACGGGTCTCCTCCAATGAGCAGTTCTTC.

This clonotype was picked up a small number of times. The rearrangement links TRBV5-6 to TRBJ1-6, with 7 bases lining up with TRBD1. The length of the CDR3 is 14 residues. Germline assignment: CDR1 SGHDT and CDR2 YYEEEE. Losses at the gene ends were 1 base for V and 9 bases for J; bases not matched to a gene: 4. The DNA of the CDR3 is TGTGCCAGCAGCTTGCGGGACAGAGGTTCACCCCTCCACTTT. It yields the protein CASSLRDRGSPLHF.

The chain couples TRBV12-3 or TRBV12-4 to TRBJ1-3, with D unclear. This CDR3 has 15 amino acids. With 0 bases removed from V and 0 bases from J, the gap between germline ends came to 6 bases. The CDR3 loop is CASSLAGSSGNTIYF. As DNA, the CDR3 is TGTGCCAGCAGTTTAGCAGGGAGCTCTGGAAACACCATATATTTT.

This clonotype was counted between two and nine times. This sequence joins TRBV5-5 and TRBJ2-7; possibly TRBD2 for D (5 bases). The ends were cut back, 1 base at V and 6 bases at J, with 11 bases in the middle. Per the germline V gene, CDR1 is SGHKS and CDR2 is YYEKEE (reference sequence). The CDR3 extends over 13 amino acids. The CDR3 DNA follows: TGTGCCAGCAGCTTGAGACTAATCTTCGAGCAGTACGTC. This sequence encodes CASSLRLIFEQYV.

There are a few counts of this clonotype. The chain recombines TRBV6-2 or TRBV6-3 with TRBJ2-3; D uncertain. Deletions cut 0 bases from V and 7 bases from J, with 5 bases between. Germline V gene lookup returns CDR1 MNHEY and CDR2 SVGEGT. There are 12 residues in the CDR3. The DNA for the CDR3 is TGTGCCAGCAGTTACTCCACTTATACGCAGTATTTT. Its translation: CASSYSTYTQYF.

The genes are TRBV5-4 and TRBJ2-1; 10 bases are a match to TRBD2. This CDR3 comprises 16 residues. The J segment lost 8 bases and the V segment lost 4 bases, leaving 12 bases of the junction unmatched. CDR1 and CDR2 from the germline V gene are SGHNT and YYREEE (reference sequence). CDR3 coding DNA: TGTGCCAGCAGCCTTCGTGGAAGCGGGGGGGCAGATGAGCAGTTCTTC. It specifies CASSLRGSGGADEQFF. The complete variable domain, with remaining parts taken from reference TRBV5-4 and TRBJ2-1, reads ETGVTQSPTHLIKTRGQQVTLRCSSQSGHNTVSWYQQALGQGPQFIFQYYREEENGRGNFPPRFSGLQFPNYSSELNVNALELDDSALYLCASSLRGSGGADEQFFGPGTRLTVL.

The V and J genes are TRBV7-3 and TRBJ2-1, with 7 bases that match TRBD1. The J segment lost 5 bases and the V segment lost 5 bases, leaving 9 bases of the junction unmatched. The V gene's germline CDR1 is SGHTA and CDR2 FQGTGA. CDR3 length equals 15 residues. The CDR3 is CASSLTGDAHNEQFF. Here the CDR3 DNA reads TGTGCCAGCAGCCTTACAGGGGATGCCCACAATGAGCAGTTCTTC.

This clonotype was found many times. The rearrangement joins TRBV11-2 to TRBJ1-5; D is uncertain. The CDR3 has 12 residues. In germline, CDR1 is SGHAT, CDR2 FQNNGV. V lost 1 base to trimming and J lost 6 bases, with 4 bases between them. In DNA form, the CDR3 reads TGTGCCAGCAGCTTAGTTGGTCAGCCCCAGCATTTT. It specifies CASSLVGQPQHF.

Worth noting for this clonotype: A junction end diverges from the germline sequence, so it may reflect a read error. This CDR3 reads CASSLAGAGANVMTF. In nucleotides, the CDR3 is TGTGCCAGCAGTTTAGCTGGGGCTGGGGCCAACGTCATGACTTTC. The chain joins TRBV27 to TRBJ2-6, with TRBD1 as a possible D gene (5 bases). The CDR3 has 15 residues. Per the germline V gene, CDR1 is MNHEY and CDR2 is SMNVEV (reference sequence).

The genes are TRBV9 and TRBJ2-2, with D perhaps being TRBD1 or TRBD2 (6 bases each). The germline gives CDR1 SGDLS, CDR2 YYNGEE. This CDR3 comprises 19 residues. V lost 3 bases and J 0 bases, leaving 21 bases between the germline ends. Written as DNA, the CDR3 is TGTGCCAGCAGCGCGCGAGGTGGGGGGCCTAACGCGAACACCGGGGAGCTGTTTTTT. Residues: CASSARGGGPNANTGELFF.

This clonotype was detected only a few times. The genes are TRBV7-3 and TRBJ1-2; 8 bases are shared with TRBD1. Germline V lookup: CDR1 SGHTA, CDR2 FQGTGA. The junction had 5 bases not matched to a gene; V was cut back by 5 bases and J by 6 bases. There are 13 residues in the CDR3. The CDR3 DNA is TGTGCCAGCAGCGCCGGGACAGGAGATGGCTACACCTTC. Its translation: CASSAGTGDGYTF.

This chain connects TRBV7-3 to TRBJ2-5; maybe TRBD2 (6 bases). Germline V gives CDR1 SGHTA, CDR2 FQGTGA. Trimming took off 6 bases at V and 6 bases at J, with 17 bases between the two ends. The CDR3 is 14 amino acids. CDR3 protein: CASSRDFSSQTQYF. The CDR3 DNA follows: TGTGCCAGCAGTCGGGACTTCTCGTCCCAGACCCAGTACTTC. The full variable domain, its missing parts supplied by reference TRBV7-3 and TRBJ2-5, is GAGVSQTPSNKVTEKGKYVELRCDPISGHTALYWYRQSLGQGPEFLIYFQGTGAADDSGLPNDRFFAVRPEGSVSTLKIQRTERGDSAVYLCASSRDFSSQTQYFGPGTRLLVL.